Sequencing of this T cell receptor beta chain was carried out in a study of blood T cell repertoires in COVID-19. Sequencing used immunoSEQ multiplex PCR; TCRdb keeps in-frame clones, though not all of them. The profile shows 350,000 or so clones, roughly 89% of them singletons. The CDR3 has 19 residues. J was trimmed by 0 bases and V by 5 bases; bases with no gene match: 17. CDR1 and CDR2 from the germline V gene are SGHRS and YFSETQ. The sequence was collected from a man aged 18 to 29 with active or convalescent COVID-19. The sample comprised peripheral blood. The chain is built from TRBV5-1 and TRBJ2-1; TRBD2 agrees at 7 bases. CDR3 sequence: CASSPLGGSKTSSYNEQFF. The CDR3 DNA is TGCGCCAGCAGTCCCCTGGGCGGGAGTAAGACAAGCTCCTACAATGAGCAGTTCTTC. The full variable domain, completed using reference TRBV5-1 and TRBJ2-1, is KAGVTQTPRYLIKTRGQQVTLSCSPISGHRSVSWYQQTPGQGLQFLFEYFSETQRNKGNFPGRFSGRQFSNSRSEMNVSTLELGDSALYLCASSPLGGSKTSSYNEQFFGPGTRLTVL.